The source of this T cell receptor (beta chain) is a study of T-cell memory formation after mild COVID-19. Only a few counts were recorded for this clonotype. This CDR3 has 17 residues. Germline CDR1 reads LNHNV; CDR2 reads YYDKDF (reference sequence). V was pared by 0 bases and J by 1 base, with 15 bases between. TCRdb called the 5' RACE reads again in MiXCR, with one record for every CDR3 protein. The sample consists of 170,000 or so distinct CDR3 sequences, about a fifth of them appearing once. Sequencing used PBMCs or a T cell subset sorted from them (not recorded which). The origin of this receptor is an adult woman who had mild COVID-19 (a few samples of this study predate the infection). Cell type and time point are not known. This chain connects TRBV15 to TRBJ2-5; D call uncertain. The DNA of the CDR3 is TGTGCCACCAGCAGAGATCCGGCAATCTGGGGCCAAGAGACCCAGTACTTC. Its protein is CATSRDPAIWGQETQYF.